This TCR beta chain derives from a study of CD8 T cells in ankylosing spondylitis. By quantitative 5'-RACE with molecular barcodes, the TCR beta libraries were made. Via MiXCR, TCRdb re-called the 5' RACE reads, giving one row per CDR3 protein. Among hundreds of thousands of distinct CDR3 sequences listed, around 16% were seen once. There are many counts of this clonotype. Its specificity is not known. Findings of the study overall: Past studies reported some motif variants in reactive arthritis synovial fluid and blood. Apparently characteristic of ankylosing spondylitis blood was a TCR beta motif (fewer than ten highly homologous variants).

CDR3 size: 12 residues. The germline V and J ends were trimmed by 3 bases and 1 base, with 3 bases remaining between them. The chain employs TRBV12-3 or TRBV12-4 and TRBJ1-1; D remains ambiguous. The origin of this receptor is a male donor with ankylosing spondylitis. Sequencing was performed on blood, either unsorted or a sorted T cell fraction (not recorded which). The CDR3 region is CASSLWNTEAFF. CDR3 nucleotide sequence: TGTGCCAGCAGTTTGTGGAACACTGAAGCTTTCTTT.